Presented here are 27 T cell receptor beta chains from one specimen sequenced in a study of shared clonotypes between healthy human individuals. Assay used: immunoSEQ multiplex PCR; TCRdb lists only in-frame clones, some missing. The sample lists some 2.3 million clones; approximately 95% were seen once. The sample taken for sequencing was naive CD4+ T cells from PBMCs. Regarding subset: CD45RA+ positively selected. These receptor sequences come from a young man in good health. Some clones in this sample may be carry-over from other donors' samples.

The CDR3 DNA follows: TGTGCCAGCAGTTCCCGTAGCCAGACTAATGAAAAACTGTTTTTT. Its protein product is CASSSRSQTNEKLFF. The genes are TRBV6-5 and TRBJ1-4; no definite D call. CDR1 is MNHEY, CDR2 SVGAGI, per germline. This CDR3 is 15 amino acids long. Trimming took 4 bases from V and 2 from J, leaving 11 bases between them.

This clone was seen more than once but under ten times. The sample carries other DNA sequences with the same CDR3. The rearrangement joins TRBV10-3 to TRBJ2-7; D is uncertain. V dropped 0 bases and J dropped 2 bases, with 2 bases sitting between them. Germline V lookup: CDR1 ENHRY, CDR2 SYGVKD. CDR3 size: 12 residues. CDR3 region: CAISESTYEQYF. The CDR3 DNA follows: TGTGCCATCAGTGAGTCGACCTACGAGCAGTACTTC.

J is TRBJ2-7 and V is TRBV27; 7 bases line up with TRBD2. Germline V lookup: CDR1 MNHEY, CDR2 SMNVEV (reference sequence). V dropped 4 bases and J dropped 5; count of bases not matched to a gene: 14. This CDR3 region has 16 residues. This CDR3 is CASSSRGVSTTHEQYF. CDR3 nucleotides: TGTGCCAGCAGTTCACGGGGGGTCTCGACCACCCACGAGCAGTACTTC.

The chain uses TRBV7-8 and TRBJ1-4, with a possible D match to TRBD1 (5 bases). Trimming stripped 4 bases from V and 5 bases from J, with 17 bases between. The CDR3 is 16 amino acids. Germline assignment: CDR1 SGHVS and CDR2 FQNEAQ. The CDR3 region is CASSSTTLGENEKLFF. In nucleotides, the CDR3 is TGTGCCAGCAGCTCGACGACCCTGGGGGAAAATGAAAAACTGTTTTTT.

The chain has TRBV21-1 and TRBJ1-5; the D call TRBD1 from the table was never checked on the DNA. TRBV21-1 is a recognized pseudogene. The CDR3 covers 17 residues. CDR3 sequence: CASSKIGLSSRNQPQHF. In DNA, the CDR3 is TGTGCCAGCAGCAAGATTGGGCTATCCAGCCGAAATCAGCCCCAGCATTTT.

This chain connects TRBV11-3 to TRBJ2-1, with 13 positions matching TRBD2. Germline CDR1 and CDR2: SGHNT and YENEEA. J lost 11 bases, V lost 5 bases, and 6 bases had no gene match. The CDR3 has 14 residues. In DNA form, the CDR3 reads TGTGCCAGCAGCCCCGGGACTAGCGGGGAACAGCAGTTCTTC. Translated: CASSPGTSGEQQFF.

The chain is built from TRBV4-1 and TRBJ2-5; D ambiguous. The CDR3 is 13 amino acids. Between the trimmed V and J ends, which lost 1 base and 7 bases, there was a span of 10 bases. CDR1 and CDR2 (germline): MGHRA, YSYEKL. The DNA of the CDR3 is TGCGCCAGCAGCCAAGTGGGCAGTGGGACCCAGTACTTC. This translates into CASSQVGSGTQYF.

On this clone: Other DNA sequences in the same sample also yield this CDR3. The chain has TRBV6-5 and TRBJ1-2, with 9 bases that match TRBD1. V shed 6 bases and J 4 bases; nucleotides not matched to a gene: 3. Germline lookup yields CDR1 MNHEY and CDR2 SVGAGI. The CDR3 has 13 residues. CDR3 amino acids: CASSPDRGYGYTF. CDR3 coding DNA: TGTGCCAGCAGCCCGGACAGGGGCTATGGCTACACCTTC.

The chain couples TRBV7-9 to TRBJ2-7; TRBD2 is a possible D gene (5 bases). The CDR3 contains 15 residues. Trimming took off 5 bases at V and 2 bases at J, with 16 bases between the two ends. Germline CDR1 and CDR2: SEHNR and FQNEAQ (reference sequence). CDR3 loop: CASSTWTGNTYEQYF. Written as DNA, the CDR3 is TGTGCCAGCAGCACCTGGACGGGAAACACCTACGAGCAGTACTTC.

The chain joins TRBV2 to TRBJ2-1; D gene unclear. V was pared by 6 bases and J by 3 bases, with 9 bases between. The length of the CDR3 is 13 residues. Germline assignment: CDR1 SNHLY and CDR2 FYNNEI. CDR3 in DNA: TGTGCCAGCAGGCTAGTGATCTACAATGAGCAGTTCTTC. Amino acid sequence: CASRLVIYNEQFF. The variable domain in full, completed from reference TRBV2 and TRBJ2-1, reads EPEVTQTPSHQVTQMGQEVILRCVPISNHLYFYWYRQILGQKVEFLVSFYNNEISEKSEIFDDQFSVERPDGSNFTLKIRSTKLEDSAMYFCASRLVIYNEQFFGPGTRLTVL.

The sample holds one count of this clone. V is TRBV19 and J is TRBJ1-5, with a weak D call TRBD1 (6 bases). Trimming left V 1 base short and J 9 bases short, with 22 bases between. Germline CDR1 is LNHDA and CDR2 is SQIVND (reference sequence). This CDR3 region has 17 residues. This CDR3 reads CASSIAGPQGGGWPQHF. In DNA, the CDR3 is TGTGCCAGTAGTATAGCAGGGCCACAGGGTGGGGGCTGGCCCCAGCATTTT.

The V and J genes are TRBV18 and TRBJ1-1; a possible D gene is TRBD1 (5 bases). Per the germline V gene, CDR1 is KGHSH and CDR2 is LQKENI. Trimming removed 5 bases from V and 0 bases from J, with 10 bases in between. This CDR3 has 14 residues. CDR3 protein: CASSTTAMNTEAFF. The DNA of the CDR3 is TGTGCCAGCTCAACGACAGCCATGAACACTGAAGCTTTCTTT.

This clone was found once. This chain joins TRBV29-1 and TRBJ2-1; tentatively, D is TRBD1 or TRBD2 (5 bases each). The length of the CDR3 is 12 residues. Trimming took 7 bases from V and 13 from J, leaving 20 bases between them. Germline values: CDR1 SQVTM, CDR2 ANQGSEA. The CDR3 is CSALSDGDLQFF. DNA of the CDR3: TGCAGCGCTTTATCAGACGGGGACCTCCAGTTCTTC.

The chain joins TRBV28 to TRBJ2-5, with 8 bases that match TRBD1. CDR3 size: 15 residues. Germline values: CDR1 MDHEN, CDR2 SYDVKM. Germline trimming cut 5 bases from V and 4 bases from J; bases unmatched to any gene: 9. As DNA, the CDR3 is TGTGCCAGCAGTCCTGGGCAGGGGGCGGGAGAGACCCAGTACTTC. Protein sequence: CASSPGQGAGETQYF.

In this sample, this clone turned up once. The chain employs TRBV13 and TRBJ2-7; 8 bases align to TRBD1. This CDR3 is built from 14 residues. V lost 10 bases to trimming and J lost 7 bases; unmatched junction nucleotides: 15. Looked up from germline, CDR1 is PRHDT and CDR2 is FYEKMQ (reference sequence). DNA of the CDR3: TGTGCCATGAGAGACAGGGGCCAGAAAAAGGAGCAGTACTTC. Translation: CAMRDRGQKKEQYF.

This chain uses TRBV4-1 with TRBJ1-3, with D unclear. Germline V lookup: CDR1 MGHRA, CDR2 YSYEKL. V was pared by 0 bases and J by 0 bases, with 12 bases between. The CDR3 is 17 amino acids. In nucleotides, the CDR3 is TGCGCCAGCAGCCAAGAGGGTCCAACCTTCTCTGGAAACACCATATATTTT. As protein: CASSQEGPTFSGNTIYF.

The J gene is TRBJ2-5, the V gene TRBV19, with D perhaps matching TRBD1 (7 bases). With 3 bases removed from V and 2 bases from J, the gap between germline ends came to 13 bases. CDR3 length equals 15 residues. The V gene's germline CDR1 is LNHDA and CDR2 SQIVND (reference sequence). The CDR3 DNA reads as TGTGCCAGTAGTATCGATCCAGGGGGGCAAGAGACCCAGTACTTC. Residues: CASSIDPGGQETQYF.

The chain couples TRBV11-2 to TRBJ1-2, with unresolved D. The CDR3 runs 15 residues. The germline V gene has CDR1 SGHAT and CDR2 FQNNGV. V dropped 2 bases and J dropped 7 bases, with 17 bases sitting between them. The CDR3 loop is CASSLISGLSRGYTF. CDR3 DNA: TGTGCCAGCAGCTTAATTTCGGGCCTGTCGCGTGGCTACACCTTC.

The V and J genes are TRBV5-1 and TRBJ2-7; maybe TRBD2 (6 bases). Between the trimmed V and J ends, which lost 4 bases and 3 bases, there was a span of 11 bases. Germline CDR1 SGHRS, CDR2 YFSETQ. The CDR3 length is 13 residues. The CDR3 loop reads CASSPGDRYEQYF. The CDR3, as DNA: TGCGCCAGCAGCCCGGGGGACCGCTACGAGCAGTACTTC.

The V call is TRBV4-2, the J call TRBJ2-7, with 11 nucleotides matching TRBD2. Germline V gene data show CDR1 as LGHNA and CDR2 as YNFKEQ. After removal of 4 bases from V and 1 base from J, the junction contained 6 bases not matched to a gene. The CDR3 covers 16 residues. CDR3 nucleotide sequence: TGTGCCAGCAGCCCCGACCTAGCGGGGGGATCCTACGAGCAGTACTTC. This encodes CASSPDLAGGSYEQYF.

On this clone itself: The same CDR3 can be traced to other DNA sequences in this sample. The V call is TRBV6-5, the J call TRBJ1-1; D perhaps matches TRBD1 (6 bases). V lost 2 bases and J 5 bases, leaving 9 bases between the germline ends. This CDR3 region has 13 residues. Germline V gives CDR1 MNHEY, CDR2 SVGAGI. For the CDR3, the DNA is TGTGCCAGCAGTTACGGCAGGGGTACTGAAGCTTTCTTT. Residues: CASSYGRGTEAFF.

This rearrangement joins TRBV30 to TRBJ2-3; 10 bases are shared with TRBD2. Germline loops: CDR1 GTSNPN, CDR2 SVGIG (reference sequence). This CDR3 comprises 18 residues. With 1 base clipped from V and 4 bases from J, the junction kept 14 bases outside the gene matches. Written as DNA, the CDR3 is TGTGCCTGGAGTGGAAGCCCTAAGGCTAGCGGGAGCCCAGATACGCAGTATTTT. As protein: CAWSGSPKASGSPDTQYF.

The chain is built from TRBV7-9 and TRBJ2-5; no definite D call. CDR3 length equals 13 residues. V was cut by 1 base and J by 4 bases, with 7 bases left in between. Germline lookup yields CDR1 SEHNR and CDR2 FQNEAQ (reference sequence). CDR3 DNA: TGTGCCAGCAGCTTAGATCAAGGAGAGACCCAGTACTTC. Its translation is CASSLDQGETQYF.

The V call is TRBV4-1, the J call TRBJ1-1; D not certain. V dropped 0 bases and J dropped 5 bases, with 10 bases sitting between them. The CDR3 totals 14 residues. The germline gives CDR1 MGHRA, CDR2 YSYEKL. The CDR3 region is CASSQEPYGTEAFF. CDR3 in DNA: TGCGCCAGCAGCCAAGAACCGTACGGGACTGAAGCTTTCTTT.

As for this clone: Other nucleotide sequences in the sample specify the same CDR3. CDR3 region: CAWSRSYEQYF. The DNA of the CDR3 is TGTGCCTGGAGTAGATCATACGAGCAGTACTTC. The chain uses TRBV30 and TRBJ2-7; D remains ambiguous. Germline CDR1 GTSNPN, CDR2 SVGIG (reference sequence). The V and J ends lost 2 bases and 4 bases respectively, with 6 bases between them. The CDR3 is 11 amino acids.

The rearrangement uses TRBV7-2 and TRBJ1-1; D might be TRBD1 (5 bases). Trimming shortened V by 1 base and J by 0 bases, and 12 bases separated the two germline ends. Germline V lookup: CDR1 SGHTA, CDR2 FQGNSA. This CDR3 contains 16 residues. CDR3 in amino acids: CASSLGGSPLNTEAFF. The CDR3 DNA is TGTGCCAGCAGCTTAGGGGGCAGTCCTTTGAACACTGAAGCTTTCTTT.

This sequence joins TRBV7-9 and TRBJ1-5; no reliable D call. Germline-derived CDR1 and CDR2 are SEHNR and FQNEAQ (reference sequence). V lost 0 bases to trimming and J lost 6 bases, with 6 bases between them. This CDR3 region has 13 residues. The CDR3 DNA reads as TGTGCCAGCAGCTTAGCGGCAGGTCAGCCCCAGCATTTT. This translates into CASSLAAGQPQHF.